A single sample gave rise to the 32 T cell receptor beta chains below, sequenced in a study of cytomegalovirus exposure and HLA in healthy donors. The primer mix had 60 Vbeta and 13 Jbeta primers. The method was immunoSEQ multiplex PCR; TCRdb's version includes in-frame clones alone and lacks a portion of them. The table shows 120,000 or so clones, with about 85% occurring only once. Sequences were obtained from PBMCs. The receptor set was obtained from a man aged 45-60 years in good health and CMV-seronegative.

The CDR3, as DNA: TGTGCCTCAGGACAGGGGGGGCAAGAGACCCAGTACTTC. Amino acid sequence: CASGQGGQETQYF. The chain has TRBV30 and TRBJ2-5; 10 nucleotides agree with TRBD1. The CDR3 spans 13 residues. V lost 7 bases and J lost 2; bases outside the gene matches: 4. Germline CDR1 reads GTSNPN; CDR2 reads SVGIG (reference sequence).

The J gene is TRBJ1-1, the V gene TRBV6-1, with D possibly being TRBD1 (6 bases). Trimming cost V 1 base and J 0 bases, with 21 bases left between them. The CDR3 has 19 amino acids. Germline values: CDR1 MNHNS, CDR2 SASEGT. The CDR3 sequence is CASSEGWRSGASLNTEAFF. The CDR3 nucleotides read TGTGCCAGCAGTGAAGGGTGGAGGTCAGGGGCAAGCTTGAACACTGAAGCTTTCTTT.

The chain joins TRBV19 to TRBJ1-1, with 7 nucleotides matching TRBD1. The CDR3 has 13 amino acids. J was trimmed by 0 bases and V by 10 bases; bases with no gene match: 5. Germline V gene sequence: CDR1 LNHDA, CDR2 SQIVND (reference sequence). In nucleotides, the CDR3 is TGTGCCACTGCGACAGGGATGAACACTGAAGCTTTCTTT. Protein sequence: CATATGMNTEAFF.

The V and J genes are TRBV10-3 and TRBJ2-1; 8 bases are a match to TRBD1. J lost 0 bases, V lost 6 bases, and 10 bases had no gene match. This CDR3 is 17 amino acids long. The germline CDR1 and CDR2 sequences are ENHRY and SYGVKD. In DNA, the CDR3 is TGTGCCATCAGGACCGGGACAGGCCTAGCCTCCTACAATGAGCAGTTCTTC. Its protein product is CAIRTGTGLASYNEQFF.

The chain is built from TRBV5-1 and TRBJ2-2; 8 bases align to TRBD1. Germline V lookup: CDR1 SGHRS, CDR2 YFSETQ. The CDR3 spans 17 residues. Trimming at V came to 0 bases and at J to 7 bases, leaving 11 bases not matched to a gene. In DNA form, the CDR3 reads TGCGCCAGCAGCTTGGCGCCCGGACAGGGTCATGTCGGGGAGCTGTTTTTT. Protein product: CASSLAPGQGHVGELFF.

The V call is TRBV7-2, the J call TRBJ2-3, with D unresolved. This CDR3 comprises 15 residues. Germline V gene data show CDR1 as SGHTA and CDR2 as FQGNSA. Between the trimmed V and J ends, which lost 3 bases and 0 bases, there was a span of 10 bases. The CDR3 loop is CASSLFLESTDTQYF. CDR3 nucleotide sequence: TGTGCCAGCAGCTTGTTTCTGGAGAGCACAGATACGCAGTATTTT.

This clone was seen only a few times. This chain connects TRBV28 to TRBJ2-2; D may be TRBD1 (5 bases). Trimming cost V 6 bases and J 4 bases, with 15 bases left between them. Germline V lookup: CDR1 MDHEN, CDR2 SYDVKM. CDR3 length equals 15 residues. The CDR3 region is CASRPWQGGTGELFF. The CDR3 DNA follows: TGTGCCAGCAGACCCTGGCAGGGTGGCACCGGGGAGCTGTTTTTT.

This chain uses TRBV7-2 with TRBJ1-4; 9 positions agree with TRBD1. Germline loops: CDR1 SGHTA, CDR2 FQGNSA. The CDR3 runs 17 residues. The V and J ends lost 4 bases and 8 bases, in that order; junction bases with no gene match: 14. The CDR3 nucleotides are TGTGCCAGCAGCTCAAGCGCAAGGACAGGGGCTGCAGAAAAACTGTTTTTT. This encodes CASSSSARTGAAEKLFF.

This chain's CDR3 is CASSFDGNGETQYF. DNA for the CDR3: TGTGCCAGCAGCTTCGACGGGAACGGAGAGACCCAGTACTTC. The rearrangement joins TRBV7-3 to TRBJ2-5; D is possibly TRBD2 (5 bases). CDR3 size: 14 residues. Per the germline V gene, CDR1 is SGHTA and CDR2 is FQGTGA. The V and J ends lost 3 bases and 4 bases respectively, with 12 bases between them. Using reference TRBV7-3 and TRBJ2-5 for the parts outside the CDR3, the full variable domain is GAGVSQTPSNKVTEKGKYVELRCDPISGHTALYWYRQSLGQGPEFLIYFQGTGAADDSGLPNDRFFAVRPEGSVSTLKIQRTERGDSAVYLCASSFDGNGETQYFGPGTRLLVL.

This clone was picked up a small number of times. This chain connects TRBV9 to TRBJ2-1; 11 bases line up with TRBD1. Germline trimming cut 0 bases from V and 9 bases from J; bases unmatched to any gene: 5. Germline V gene sequence: CDR1 SGDLS, CDR2 YYNGEE. The CDR3 is made up of 15 amino acids. CDR3 sequence: CASSVAPGQGAEQFF. The CDR3 coding sequence is TGTGCCAGCAGCGTAGCTCCCGGACAGGGGGCTGAGCAGTTCTTC.

This clone showed up just once. This chain links TRBV27 with TRBJ2-7, with 7 bases identical to TRBD2. Trimming cost V 8 bases and J 6 bases; bases outside gene matches: 10. Germline V gene lookup returns CDR1 MNHEY and CDR2 SMNVEV (reference sequence). This CDR3 has 13 residues. In DNA, the CDR3 is TGTGCCAGCCAAGTGGGAGGGTCTTCCGAGCAGTACTTC. This translates into CASQVGGSSEQYF.

The V and J genes are TRBV4-3 and TRBJ2-1; possibly TRBD1 for D (5 bases). Germline-derived CDR1 and CDR2 are LGHNA and YSLEER. This CDR3 comprises 13 residues. V lost 0 bases and J 13 bases, leaving 13 bases between the germline ends. The CDR3 nucleotides are TGCGCCAGCAGCCAAGAGGTTATGGACAACCAGTTCTTC. Its translation: CASSQEVMDNQFF.

Only one count was recorded for this clone. This chain uses TRBV6-5 with TRBJ2-7; D is unresolved. Trimming stripped 2 bases from V and 2 bases from J, with 16 bases between. The germline gives CDR1 MNHEY, CDR2 SVGAGI. The CDR3 covers 16 residues. The CDR3 DNA reads TGTGCCAGCAGTTACAACCCAAGCGCTTTACCCTACGAGCAGTACTTC. It specifies CASSYNPSALPYEQYF.

This chain links TRBV28 with TRBJ1-2; 7 bases align to TRBD1. CDR3 length equals 14 residues. Trimming took 10 bases from V and 0 from J; bases not matched to a gene: 8. Germline CDR1 reads MDHEN; CDR2 reads SYDVKM. CDR3: CAIRTGTTNYGYTF. The DNA of the CDR3 is TGTGCCATCAGGACAGGTACGACTAACTATGGCTACACCTTC.

The chain recombines TRBV10-3 with TRBJ2-2, with 7 bases that match TRBD2. Looked up from germline, CDR1 is ENHRY and CDR2 is SYGVKD. The CDR3 runs 14 residues. Trimming took 8 bases from V and 1 from J; bases not matched to a gene: 4. This chain's CDR3 is CAILRGGNTGELFF. DNA of the CDR3: TGTGCCATCTTGCGCGGGGGGAACACCGGGGAGCTGTTTTTT.

This clone was seen a few times. This chain links TRBV6-5 with TRBJ1-4; the D is unclear. Germline lookup yields CDR1 MNHEY and CDR2 SVGAGI. V shed 0 bases and J shed 8 bases, with 10 bases lying between them. The CDR3 has 14 amino acids. The CDR3, as DNA: TGTGCCAGCAGTTACTCGAGATTTCCAGAAAAACTGTTTTTT. This encodes CASSYSRFPEKLFF.

The chain employs TRBV4-3 and TRBJ2-1; TRBD2 matches 13 bases. V lost 6 bases, J lost 4 bases, and 9 bases stayed unmatched. Germline assignment: CDR1 LGHNA and CDR2 YSLEER. The CDR3 extends over 17 amino acids. The CDR3 sequence is CASSPTSGGGTYNEQFF. The CDR3 bases are TGCGCCAGCAGTCCCACTAGCGGGGGGGGAACATACAATGAGCAGTTCTTC.

The chain carries TRBV15 and TRBJ2-5; D is perhaps TRBD2 (5 bases). The end of the DNA fits TRBJ2-7 better, so the J call may be wrong. The CDR3 has 16 residues. Looked up from germline, CDR1 is LNHNV and CDR2 is YYDKDF (reference sequence). The CDR3 nucleotides read TGTGCCACCAGCAGAAAGGGAAGCGGAGGCTCCTACGAGCAGTACTTC. It encodes CATSRKGSGGSYEQYF.

The chain employs TRBV7-6 and TRBJ1-2, with D tentatively TRBD1 (6 bases). The CDR3 contains 12 residues. The germline CDR1 and CDR2 sequences are SGHVS and FNYEAQ. Trimming took 4 bases from V and 7 from J, leaving 10 bases between them. This CDR3 is CASSSRDTGYTF. The CDR3 coding sequence is TGTGCCAGCAGCTCCCGGGACACTGGCTACACCTTC.

The CDR3 DNA sequence: TGCAGCGCCATACAGGGTATAGTGTCCGAGCAGTACTTC. Its protein is CSAIQGIVSEQYF. V is TRBV29-1 and J is TRBJ2-7; D possibly corresponds to TRBD1 (6 bases). Germline values: CDR1 SQVTM, CDR2 ANQGSEA. V was pared by 7 bases and J by 6 bases, with 19 bases between. The CDR3 totals 13 residues.

The chain carries TRBV30 and TRBJ2-7, with D unclear. Germline CDR1 GTSNPN, CDR2 SVGIG (reference sequence). The CDR3 runs 12 residues. V was trimmed by 3 bases and J by 9 bases, leaving 15 bases between them. The CDR3 region has the DNA TGTGCCTGGAGGGGTGGGCCCGCGAGGCAGTACTTC. It is translated as CAWRGGPARQYF.

V usage is TRBV7-9 and J usage is TRBJ2-1, with TRBD2 matching 14 bases. Losses at the gene ends were 4 bases for V and 7 bases for J; bases not matched to a gene: 3. This CDR3 has 15 amino acids. CDR1 and CDR2 (germline): SEHNR, FQNEAQ (reference sequence). CDR3 nucleotides: TGTGCCAGCAGCTCCTGGACTAGCGGGAGGAATGAGCAGTTCTTC. Translating gives CASSSWTSGRNEQFF.

The chain employs TRBV28 and TRBJ2-5, with 7 bases that match TRBD1. Looked up from germline, CDR1 is MDHEN and CDR2 is SYDVKM. This CDR3 contains 13 residues. Losses at the gene ends were 2 bases for V and 3 bases for J; bases not matched to a gene: 0. The CDR3 loop is CASSLGTEETQYF. The CDR3 bases are TGTGCCAGCAGTTTAGGGACAGAAGAGACCCAGTACTTC.

The chain carries TRBV7-2 and TRBJ1-2, with 9 bases identical to TRBD1. Germline CDR1 and CDR2: SGHTA and FQGNSA. The trim removed 5 bases at V and 5 bases at J, leaving 6 bases unmatched. This CDR3 has 14 residues. CDR3 region: CASSVSGTGYGYTF. The DNA of the CDR3 is TGTGCCAGCAGCGTCTCCGGGACAGGGTATGGCTACACCTTC.

This clone showed up just once. CDR3 region: CSARYRPGEQYF. The CDR3 DNA sequence: TGCAGCGCCAGGTATCGGCCCGGCGAGCAGTACTTC. The chain recombines TRBV29-1 with TRBJ2-7; D remains ambiguous. CDR3 size: 12 residues. Germline CDR1 and CDR2: SQVTM and ANQGSEA. The ends were cut back, 7 bases at V and 6 bases at J, with 16 bases in the middle.

This chain uses TRBV28 with TRBJ2-7, with 10 positions matching TRBD2. The CDR3 consists of 16 residues. Germline V gene sequence: CDR1 MDHEN, CDR2 SYDVKM. Unmatched junction bases numbered 9, after V lost 5 bases and J lost 2 bases. This CDR3 reads CASSPGSGGVAYEQYF. The CDR3 bases are TGTGCCAGCAGTCCCGGAAGCGGGGGGGTTGCCTACGAGCAGTACTTC.

This chain joins TRBV12-5 and TRBJ1-1; TRBD1 matches at 7 bases. The V gene end was trimmed by 6 bases and the J gene end by 5 bases; junction bases not matched to a gene: 6. CDR1 is LGHNT, CDR2 FRNRAP, per germline. The CDR3 runs to 13 residues. The CDR3 bases are TGTGCTAGTGGCACAGGGGTCGGGACTGAAGCTTTCTTT. This encodes CASGTGVGTEAFF.

The genes are TRBV10-2 and TRBJ1-1; TRBD1 is a possible D gene (6 bases). V lost 8 bases and J lost 2, with 12 bases in between. This CDR3 is built from 13 residues. Germline V CDR1 and CDR2: WSHSY, SAAADI. The CDR3 region has the DNA TGCGCCAGCTCCGACAGGACCAACACTGAAGCTTTCTTT. Translating it yields CASSDRTNTEAFF.

This rearrangement joins TRBV4-3 to TRBJ2-7; TRBD1 agrees at 7 bases. J was trimmed by 7 bases and V by 4 bases; bases with no gene match: 4. The length of the CDR3 is 12 residues. Germline lookup yields CDR1 LGHNA and CDR2 YSLEER. CDR3 sequence: CASSPSTGEQYF. Here the CDR3 DNA reads TGCGCCAGCAGCCCCTCGACAGGGGAGCAGTACTTC.

The J gene is TRBJ2-5, the V gene TRBV12-5, with 8 bases aligning to TRBD1. Germline assignment: CDR1 LGHNT and CDR2 FRNRAP. This CDR3 region has 15 residues. V trimming: 6 bases; J trimming: 5 bases; junction bases outside the gene matches: 11. The CDR3 DNA is TGTGCTAGTGGGACAGGGGCCTCGCGGTGGGAGACCCAGTACTTC. Residues: CASGTGASRWETQYF.

The chain carries TRBV5-1 and TRBJ1-5; D not certain. The CDR3 has 15 amino acids. Germline V gene data show CDR1 as SGHRS and CDR2 as YFSETQ. V was cut by 0 bases and J by 7 bases, with 14 bases left in between. The CDR3 region is CASSLGSGEPQPQHF. In nucleotides, the CDR3 is TGCGCCAGCAGCTTGGGGTCCGGAGAACCCCAGCCCCAGCATTTT.

The rearrangement uses TRBV6-5 and TRBJ2-5; TRBD2 agrees at 7 bases. The V and J ends lost 6 bases and 1 base, in that order; junction bases with no gene match: 5. Germline V gene data show CDR1 as MNHEY and CDR2 as SVGAGI. The CDR3 runs to 14 residues. The CDR3 sequence is CASSAGVSQETQYF. DNA of the CDR3: TGTGCCAGCAGCGCGGGAGTGTCCCAAGAGACCCAGTACTTC.